This T cell receptor beta chain came from a study of cytomegalovirus exposure and HLA in healthy donors. The PCR contained 60 Vbeta and 13 Jbeta primers. The method was immunoSEQ multiplex PCR; TCRdb's version includes in-frame clones alone and lacks a portion of them. Counted here are roughly 96,000 clones, approximately 72% occurring once; the ten biggest clones make up roughly 3%. CDR1 and CDR2 from the germline V gene are SGHDN and FVKESK. Losses at the gene ends were 2 bases for V and 6 bases for J; bases not matched to a gene: 6. The CDR3 sequence is 15 residues long. The sample was PBMCs. The sequence came from a female donor in good health and CMV-seropositive. V usage is TRBV14 and J usage is TRBJ2-2, with 7 bases that match TRBD2. This CDR3 is CASSQISSGAGELFF. CDR3 sequence (DNA): TGTGCCAGCAGCCAAATATCTAGCGGCGCCGGGGAGCTGTTTTTT.